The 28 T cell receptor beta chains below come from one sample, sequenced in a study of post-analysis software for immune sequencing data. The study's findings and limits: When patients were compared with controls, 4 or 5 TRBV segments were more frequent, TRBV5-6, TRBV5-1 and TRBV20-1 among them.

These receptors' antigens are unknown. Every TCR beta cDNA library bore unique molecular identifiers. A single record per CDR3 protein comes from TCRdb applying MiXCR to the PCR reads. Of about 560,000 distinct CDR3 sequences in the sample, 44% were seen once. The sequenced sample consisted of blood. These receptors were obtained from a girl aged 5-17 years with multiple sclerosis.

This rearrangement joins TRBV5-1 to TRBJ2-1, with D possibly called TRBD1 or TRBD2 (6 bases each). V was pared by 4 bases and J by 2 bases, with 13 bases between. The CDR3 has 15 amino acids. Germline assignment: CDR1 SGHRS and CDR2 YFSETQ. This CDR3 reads CASSVGGSTYNEQFF. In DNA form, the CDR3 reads TGCGCCAGCAGCGTGGGGGGCAGTACCTACAATGAGCAGTTCTTC. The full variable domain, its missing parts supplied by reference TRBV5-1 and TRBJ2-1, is KAGVTQTPRYLIKTRGQQVTLSCSPISGHRSVSWYQQTPGQGLQFLFEYFSETQRNKGNFPGRFSGRQFSNSRSEMNVSTLELGDSALYLCASSVGGSTYNEQFFGPGTRLTVL.

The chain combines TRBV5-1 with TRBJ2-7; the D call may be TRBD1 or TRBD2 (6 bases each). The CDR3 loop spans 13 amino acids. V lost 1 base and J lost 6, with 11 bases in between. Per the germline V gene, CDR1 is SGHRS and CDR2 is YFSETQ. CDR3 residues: CASSLQEGGEQYF. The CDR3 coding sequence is TGCGCCAGCAGCTTGCAGGAGGGGGGCGAGCAGTACTTC.

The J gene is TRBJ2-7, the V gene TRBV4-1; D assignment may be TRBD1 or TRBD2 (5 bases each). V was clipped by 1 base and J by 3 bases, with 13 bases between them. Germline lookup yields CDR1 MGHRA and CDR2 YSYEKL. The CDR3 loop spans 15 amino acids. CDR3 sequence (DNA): TGCGCCAGCAGCCAAGGGTTTGGGGGTATCTACGAGCAGTACTTC. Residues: CASSQGFGGIYEQYF.

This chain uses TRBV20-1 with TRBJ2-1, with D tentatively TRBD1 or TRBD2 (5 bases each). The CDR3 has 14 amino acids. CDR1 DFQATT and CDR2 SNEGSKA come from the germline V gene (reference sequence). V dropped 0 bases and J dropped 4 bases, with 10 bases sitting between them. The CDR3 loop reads CSARERGPYNEQFF. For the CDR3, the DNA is TGCAGTGCTAGAGAACGGGGACCTTACAATGAGCAGTTCTTC.

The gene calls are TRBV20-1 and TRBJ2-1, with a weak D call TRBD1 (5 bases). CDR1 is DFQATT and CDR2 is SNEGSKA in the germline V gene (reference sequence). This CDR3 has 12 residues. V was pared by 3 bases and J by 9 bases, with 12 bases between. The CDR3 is CSASRIRGEQFF. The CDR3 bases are TGCAGTGCTAGCCGAATTAGGGGTGAGCAGTTCTTC.

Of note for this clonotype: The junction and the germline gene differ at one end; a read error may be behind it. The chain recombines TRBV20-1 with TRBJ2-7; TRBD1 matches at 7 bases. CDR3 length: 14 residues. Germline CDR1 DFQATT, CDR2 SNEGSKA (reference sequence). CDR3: CSANPRGTGYGQYF. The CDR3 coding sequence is TGCAGTGCTAACCCCAGGGGGACCGGCTACGGGCAGTACTTC.

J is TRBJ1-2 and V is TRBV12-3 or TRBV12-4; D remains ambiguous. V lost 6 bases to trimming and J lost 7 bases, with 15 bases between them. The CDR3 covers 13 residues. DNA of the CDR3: TGTGCCAGCAGAAATCGGGCCTCCGGTGGCTACACCTTC. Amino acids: CASRNRASGGYTF.

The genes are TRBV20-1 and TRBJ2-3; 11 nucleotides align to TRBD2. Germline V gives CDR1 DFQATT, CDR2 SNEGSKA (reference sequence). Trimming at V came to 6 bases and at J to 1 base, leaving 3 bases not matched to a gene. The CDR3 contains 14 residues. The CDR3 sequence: CSASGLAGTDTQYF. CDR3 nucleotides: TGCAGTGCGTCGGGACTAGCGGGCACAGATACGCAGTATTTT.

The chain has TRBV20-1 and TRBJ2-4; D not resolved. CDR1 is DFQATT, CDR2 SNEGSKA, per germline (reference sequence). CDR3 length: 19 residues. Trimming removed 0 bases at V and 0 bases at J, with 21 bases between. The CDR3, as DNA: TGCAGTGCTAGAGATAGACGCCAGGTCATAAGACTAGCCAAAAACATTCAGTACTTC. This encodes CSARDRRQVIRLAKNIQYF.

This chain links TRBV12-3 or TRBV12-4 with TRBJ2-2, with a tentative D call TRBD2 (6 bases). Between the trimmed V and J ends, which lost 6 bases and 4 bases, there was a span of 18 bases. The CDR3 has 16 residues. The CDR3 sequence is CASSPSGLQLTGELFF. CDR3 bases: TGTGCCAGCAGCCCCTCTGGACTACAGCTCACCGGGGAGCTGTTTTTT.

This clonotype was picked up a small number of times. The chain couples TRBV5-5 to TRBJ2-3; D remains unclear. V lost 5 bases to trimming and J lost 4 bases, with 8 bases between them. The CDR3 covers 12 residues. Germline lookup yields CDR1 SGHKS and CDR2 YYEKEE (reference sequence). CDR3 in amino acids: CASSYGPDTQYF. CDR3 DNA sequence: TGTGCCAGCAGTTATGGGCCAGATACGCAGTATTTT.

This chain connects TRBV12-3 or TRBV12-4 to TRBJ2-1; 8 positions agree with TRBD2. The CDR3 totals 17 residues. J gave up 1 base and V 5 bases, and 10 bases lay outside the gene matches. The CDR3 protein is CASSPREGTRSYNEQFF. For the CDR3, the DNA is TGTGCCAGCAGTCCCCGAGAGGGGACTAGATCCTACAATGAGCAGTTCTTC.

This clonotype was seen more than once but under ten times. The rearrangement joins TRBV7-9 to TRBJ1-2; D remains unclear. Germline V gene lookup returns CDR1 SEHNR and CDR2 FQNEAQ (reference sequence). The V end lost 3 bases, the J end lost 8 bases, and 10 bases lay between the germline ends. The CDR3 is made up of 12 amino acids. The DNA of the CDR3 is TGTGCCAGCAGCTTCGCCTTTGGAGGCTACACCTTC. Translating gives CASSFAFGGYTF.

The CDR3 nucleotides are TGTGCGGTGGCCAGCGGCCCACTTAACAATCAGCCCCAGCATTTT. This translates into CAVASGPLNNQPQHF. The V call is TRBV28, the J call TRBJ1-5; D gene unclear. CDR1 and CDR2 from the germline V gene are MDHEN and SYDVKM. This CDR3 is 15 amino acids long.

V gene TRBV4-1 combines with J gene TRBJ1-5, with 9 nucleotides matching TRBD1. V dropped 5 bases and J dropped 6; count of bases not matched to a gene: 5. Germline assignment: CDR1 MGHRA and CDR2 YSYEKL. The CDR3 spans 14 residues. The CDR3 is CASSYTGGGQPQHF. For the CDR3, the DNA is TGCGCCAGCAGCTACACAGGGGGCGGTCAGCCCCAGCATTTT.

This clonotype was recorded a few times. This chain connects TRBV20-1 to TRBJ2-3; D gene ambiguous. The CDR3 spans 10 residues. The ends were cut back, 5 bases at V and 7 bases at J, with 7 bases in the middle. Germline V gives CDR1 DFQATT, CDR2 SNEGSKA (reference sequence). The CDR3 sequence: CSAVGNTQYF. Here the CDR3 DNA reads TGCAGTGCTGTAGGGAATACGCAGTATTTT.

CDR3 amino acids: CASSHQQGAIEKLFF. As DNA, the CDR3 is TGCGCCAGCAGCCACCAACAGGGGGCGATTGAAAAACTGTTTTTT. V usage is TRBV4-1 and J usage is TRBJ1-4, with 9 bases fitting TRBD1. The trim removed 3 bases at V and 7 bases at J, leaving 6 bases unmatched. This CDR3 has 15 amino acids. Germline assignment: CDR1 MGHRA and CDR2 YSYEKL.

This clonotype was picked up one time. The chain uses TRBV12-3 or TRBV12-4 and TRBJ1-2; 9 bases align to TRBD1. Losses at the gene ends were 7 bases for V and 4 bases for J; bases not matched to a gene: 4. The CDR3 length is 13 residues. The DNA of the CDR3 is TGTGCCAGCAAGGGGGGACAGGGCTATGGCTACACCTTC. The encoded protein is CASKGGQGYGYTF.

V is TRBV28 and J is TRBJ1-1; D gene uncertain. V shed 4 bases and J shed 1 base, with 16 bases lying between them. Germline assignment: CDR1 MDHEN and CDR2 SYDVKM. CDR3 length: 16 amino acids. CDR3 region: CASSSLLPGRNTEAFF. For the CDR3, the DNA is TGTGCCAGCAGTTCCCTCCTGCCGGGGAGGAACACTGAAGCTTTCTTT. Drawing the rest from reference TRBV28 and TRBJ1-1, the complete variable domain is DVKVTQSSRYLVKRTGEKVFLECVQDMDHENMFWYRQDPGLGLRLIYFSYDVKMKEKGDIPEGYSVSREKKERFSLILESASTNQTSMYLCASSSLLPGRNTEAFFGQGTRLTVV.

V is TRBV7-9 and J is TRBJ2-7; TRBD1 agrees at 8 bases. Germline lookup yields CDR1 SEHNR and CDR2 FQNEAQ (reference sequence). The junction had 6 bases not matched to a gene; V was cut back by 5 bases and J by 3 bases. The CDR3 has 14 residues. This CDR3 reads CASSAGQGLYEQYF. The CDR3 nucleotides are TGTGCCAGCAGCGCTGGACAGGGTCTCTACGAGCAGTACTTC.

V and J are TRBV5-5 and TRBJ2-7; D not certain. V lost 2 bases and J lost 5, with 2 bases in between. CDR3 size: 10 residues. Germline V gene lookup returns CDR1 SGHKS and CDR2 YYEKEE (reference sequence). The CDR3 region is CASSFHEQYF. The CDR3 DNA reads TGTGCCAGCAGCTTCCACGAGCAGTACTTC.

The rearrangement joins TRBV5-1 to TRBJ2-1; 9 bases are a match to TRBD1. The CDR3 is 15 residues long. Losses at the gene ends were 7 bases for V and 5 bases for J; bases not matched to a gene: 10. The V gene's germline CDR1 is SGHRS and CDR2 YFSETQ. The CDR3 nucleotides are TGCGCCAGCGGCTCCGGGACAGGGTGGAACAATGAGCAGTTCTTC. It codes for CASGSGTGWNNEQFF.

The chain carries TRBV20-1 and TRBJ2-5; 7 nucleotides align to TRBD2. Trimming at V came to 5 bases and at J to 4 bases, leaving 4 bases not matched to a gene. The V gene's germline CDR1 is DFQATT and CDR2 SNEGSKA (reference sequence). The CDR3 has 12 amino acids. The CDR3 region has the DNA TGCAGTGCTCTCGGGGGGTTAGAGACCCAGTACTTC. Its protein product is CSALGGLETQYF.

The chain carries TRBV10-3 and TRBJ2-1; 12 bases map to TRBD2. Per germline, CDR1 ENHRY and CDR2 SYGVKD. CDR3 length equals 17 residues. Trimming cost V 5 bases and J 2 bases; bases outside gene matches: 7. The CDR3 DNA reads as TGTGCCATCAGTAGGATCCGGACTAGCGGGACCTACAATGAGCAGTTCTTC. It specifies CAISRIRTSGTYNEQFF.

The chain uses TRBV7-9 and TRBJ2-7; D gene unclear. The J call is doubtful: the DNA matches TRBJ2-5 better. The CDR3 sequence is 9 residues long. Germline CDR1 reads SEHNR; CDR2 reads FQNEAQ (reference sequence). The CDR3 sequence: CALGETQYF. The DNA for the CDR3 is TGTGCCCTAGGGGAGACCCAGTACTTC.

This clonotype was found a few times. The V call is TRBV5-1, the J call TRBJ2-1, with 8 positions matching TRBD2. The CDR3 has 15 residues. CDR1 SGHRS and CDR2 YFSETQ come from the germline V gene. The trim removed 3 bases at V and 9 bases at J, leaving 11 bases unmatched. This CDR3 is CASSWTAGGGGEQFF. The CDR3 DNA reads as TGCGCCAGCAGCTGGACGGCGGGGGGCGGAGGTGAGCAGTTCTTC.

The CDR3 spells CASSLEPGGIQYF. DNA of the CDR3: TGTGCCAGCAGCTTAGAACCAGGGGGCATTCAGTACTTC. The rearrangement joins TRBV7-9 to TRBJ2-4, with TRBD1 matching over 7 bases. With V trimmed by 1 base and J by 9 bases, 3 bases remained unmatched. Per the germline V gene, CDR1 is SEHNR and CDR2 is FQNEAQ (reference sequence). The length of the CDR3 is 13 residues.

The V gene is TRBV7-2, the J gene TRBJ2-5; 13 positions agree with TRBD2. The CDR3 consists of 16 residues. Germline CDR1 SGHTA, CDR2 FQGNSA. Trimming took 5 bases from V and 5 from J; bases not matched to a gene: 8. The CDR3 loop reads CASSRTSGGASETQYF. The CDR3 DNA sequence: TGTGCCAGCAGCCGAACTAGCGGGGGGGCTAGTGAGACCCAGTACTTC.